The 22 T cell receptor beta chains listed next were all sequenced from one sample in a study of breast tumors, draining lymph nodes, adjacent tissues. Axillary draining lymph nodes of breast cancer patients supplied the node samples. TCRdb itself ran the multiplex PCR reads through MiXCR, one entry per CDR3 protein. The table lists hundreds of thousands of distinct CDR3 sequences, roughly 30% of them singletons. Sequencing used axillary lymph node tissue. These receptors came from a female donor with breast cancer. Some clones in this sample may be carry-over from other donors' samples.

This clonotype was seen many times. The chain uses TRBV6-5 and TRBJ2-3; 11 positions match TRBD2. Germline V gene sequence: CDR1 MNHEY, CDR2 SVGAGI. Unmatched junction bases numbered 10, after V lost 6 bases and J lost 5 bases. The CDR3 sequence is 16 residues long. The CDR3 region is CASRTLAGGPVDTQYF. The DNA for the CDR3 is TGTGCCAGCAGGACATTAGCGGGAGGGCCTGTAGATACGCAGTATTTT.

Comments on this clonotype: This may be a read error, as it is one base from a much larger clone. The CDR3 is CASSPGTAEGGEQFF. CDR3 in DNA: TGTGCCAGCAGCCCCGGGACAGCGGAGGGGGGTGAGCAGTTCTTC. The chain combines TRBV5-4 with TRBJ2-1; tentatively, D is TRBD1 (7 bases). The V end was cut by 4 bases, the J end by 9 bases, with 20 bases between. Germline values: CDR1 SGHNT, CDR2 YYREEE (reference sequence). The CDR3 sequence is 15 residues long.

This chain uses TRBV19 with TRBJ2-1; 14 bases agree with TRBD2. The CDR3 is 17 amino acids. Per germline, CDR1 LNHDA and CDR2 SQIVND (reference sequence). The trim removed 5 bases at V and 2 bases at J, leaving 5 bases unmatched. The CDR3 coding sequence is TGTGCCAGTAGTCTTCGACTAGCGGGAGGGACCTACAATGAGCAGTTCTTC. It yields the protein CASSLRLAGGTYNEQFF.

Many counts were recorded for this clonotype. The chain carries TRBV9 and TRBJ2-2; TRBD1 agrees at 10 bases. Germline-derived CDR1 and CDR2 are SGDLS and YYNGEE. The J segment lost 6 bases and the V segment lost 9 bases, leaving 11 bases of the junction unmatched. The CDR3 has 15 residues. The CDR3 spells CATGTGEVWAGELFF. The CDR3 DNA sequence: TGTGCCACCGGGACAGGGGAAGTTTGGGCCGGGGAGCTGTTTTTT.

In its sample, this clonotype was seen many times. Given a much more abundant clone one base away, this may be a read error. The chain links TRBV20-1 to TRBJ2-1; D unclear. The CDR3 runs to 11 residues. Germline V CDR1 and CDR2: DFQATT, SNEGSKA (reference sequence). The CDR3 DNA sequence: TGCAGTGTGTCCGGACCCAATGAGCAGTCCTTC. This encodes CSVSGPNEQSF.

This clonotype occurred many times. The genes are TRBV6-2 or TRBV6-3 and TRBJ2-1, with D possibly called TRBD1 or TRBD2 (6 bases each). The germline V gene has CDR1 MNHEY and CDR2 SVGEGT. The V gene lost 8 bases and the J gene lost 9 bases, with 11 bases spanning the gap. The CDR3 extends over 11 amino acids. The CDR3 DNA sequence: TGTGCCAGCGGGGGGCTAGTTGAGCAGTTCTTC. This sequence encodes CASGGLVEQFF.

This clonotype was seen a few times. J is TRBJ2-6 and V is TRBV29-1; D remains ambiguous. Germline CDR1 and CDR2: SQVTM and ANQGSEA. There are 12 residues in the CDR3. Trimming took 3 bases from V and 9 from J, leaving 9 bases between them. The CDR3, as DNA: TGCAGCGTTGATACTGGGATCAACGTCCTGACTTTC. Amino acids: CSVDTGINVLTF.

The rearrangement uses TRBV9 and TRBJ1-6; 7 nucleotides match TRBD1. This CDR3 comprises 15 residues. The trim removed 0 bases at V and 6 bases at J, leaving 3 bases unmatched. The V gene's germline CDR1 is SGDLS and CDR2 YYNGEE. CDR3 region: CASSVGSGGNSPLHF. DNA of the CDR3: TGTGCCAGCAGCGTAGGTTCAGGGGGTAATTCACCCCTCCACTTT.

In the case of this clonotype: A read error may produce the germline difference seen at one junction end. The rearrangement links TRBV20-1 to TRBJ1-2; a possible D gene is TRBD1 (5 bases). There are 12 residues in the CDR3. Germline CDR1 and CDR2: DFQATT and SNEGSKA (reference sequence). CDR3 in amino acids: CSARGDSYGHTF. Here the CDR3 DNA reads TGCAGTGCTAGGGGAGACAGCTATGGCCACACCTTC.

Note on this clonotype: Relative to the germline gene, one junction end is altered; a read error may explain this. This chain connects TRBV19 to TRBJ2-2; 8 nucleotides match TRBD1. Germline V gives CDR1 LNHDA, CDR2 SQIVND (reference sequence). This CDR3 has 14 amino acids. The CDR3 DNA is TGTGTCAGTAGGGGCGCAGGGGGCACCGGGGGGCTGTTTTTT. Translating it yields CVSRGAGGTGGLFF.

This chain joins TRBV15 and TRBJ2-1; TRBD2 is a possible D gene (5 bases). Germline loops: CDR1 LNHNV, CDR2 YYDKDF (reference sequence). Trimming removed 7 bases at V and 4 bases at J, with 17 bases between. The CDR3 runs 15 residues. The CDR3 spells CATTPRVGAYNEQFF. CDR3 DNA sequence: TGTGCCACCACCCCTAGGGTGGGAGCTTACAATGAGCAGTTCTTC.

This clonotype was found many times. The chain carries TRBV7-2 and TRBJ2-2, with TRBD2 identical over 8 bases. J lost 7 bases, V lost 2 bases, and 12 bases had no gene match. The CDR3 spans 17 residues. Germline CDR1 and CDR2: SGHTA and FQGNSA. This CDR3 is CASSLTSGHFVGGELFF. The CDR3 DNA reads as TGTGCCAGCAGCTTAACTAGCGGCCACTTCGTCGGCGGGGAGCTGTTTTTT.

In its sample, this clonotype was seen many times. The CDR3 reads CASTSGETQYF. CDR3 nucleotide sequence: TGTGCCAGCACCTCCGGTGAGACCCAGTACTTC. This chain joins TRBV12-3 or TRBV12-4 and TRBJ2-5; D not certain. The CDR3 is 11 residues long. V gave up 7 bases and J gave up 5 bases, with 8 bases separating them.

This clonotype was picked up a small number of times. A much larger clone lies a single base off, so this may be a read error. The CDR3 ends on some other residue instead of the conserved phenylalanine or tryptophan, so this is likely a read error. The chain uses TRBV6-6 and TRBJ2-3, with D possibly matching TRBD2 (6 bases). Per germline, CDR1 MNHNY and CDR2 SVGAGI (reference sequence). The CDR3 runs to 16 residues. In DNA form, the CDR3 reads TGTGCCAGCAGTCACTCGTCAGGAGGGGGCACAGATACGCAGTATTCT. It encodes CASSHSSGGGTDTQYS.

This clonotype appeared many times. V gene TRBV19 combines with J gene TRBJ2-2, with D maybe TRBD2 (7 bases). This CDR3 is built from 15 residues. V was clipped by 5 bases and J by 4 bases, with 14 bases between them. Germline CDR1 is LNHDA and CDR2 is SQIVND (reference sequence). CDR3 in DNA: TGTGCCAGTAGTGTCGGGGGGCTCGGCACCGGGGAGCTGTTTTTT. This encodes CASSVGGLGTGELFF.

The chain couples TRBV12-3 or TRBV12-4 to TRBJ2-1; 9 bases line up with TRBD1. This CDR3 is 14 amino acids long. V was clipped by 3 bases and J by 10 bases; unmatched bases: 7. CDR3 sequence (DNA): TGTGCCAGCAGTTTGGAAACAGGGGGCATGGAGCAGTTCTTC. Protein product: CASSLETGGMEQFF.

The table lists this clonotype with many counts. The chain has TRBV9 and TRBJ1-5; D remains ambiguous. There are 14 residues in the CDR3. V lost 0 bases and J lost 4, with 8 bases in between. CDR1 and CDR2 (germline): SGDLS, YYNGEE. CDR3 sequence: CASSVGGINQPQHF. CDR3 coding DNA: TGTGCCAGCAGCGTAGGTGGAATTAATCAGCCCCAGCATTTT. Filled out from reference TRBV9 and TRBJ1-5, the complete variable domain reads DSGVTQTPKHLITATGQRVTLRCSPRSGDLSVYWYQQSLDQGLQFLIQYYNGEERAKGNILERFSAQQFPDLHSELNLSSLELGDSALYFCASSVGGINQPQHFGDGTRLSIL.

The chain recombines TRBV29-1 with TRBJ1-6; D perhaps matches TRBD1 (5 bases). This CDR3 has 18 amino acids. V lost 8 bases, J lost 3 bases, and 26 bases lay in between. Germline V gene data show CDR1 as SQVTM and CDR2 as ANQGSEA. CDR3 loop: CSSGGGRGMKNYNSPLHF. The DNA of the CDR3 is TGCAGCTCCGGGGGGGGACGGGGGATGAAAAACTATAATTCACCCCTCCACTTT.

As for this clonotype: A much bigger clone sits one base away, suggesting this may be a read error. The chain carries TRBV20-1 and TRBJ2-7, with D possibly being TRBD2 (5 bases). Looked up from germline, CDR1 is DFQATT and CDR2 is SNEGSKA (reference sequence). V was cut by 6 bases and J by 6 bases, with 21 bases left in between. CDR3 length equals 14 residues. The CDR3 bases are TGCAGTGCCGCTAGACCCCCGGCGGACTCCGAGCAGTACTTC. This translates into CSAARPPADSEQYF.

The chain carries TRBV11-2 and TRBJ2-1; the D is unclear. This CDR3 is built from 13 residues. CDR1 is SGHAT, CDR2 FQNNGV, per germline. Trimming stripped 0 bases from V and 5 bases from J, with 5 bases between. The CDR3 loop reads CASSLDRDNEQFF. The CDR3 DNA is TGTGCCAGCAGCTTAGATCGAGACAATGAGCAGTTCTTC.

This clonotype has a count of ten or more. The genes are TRBV24-1 and TRBJ2-1; D might be TRBD2 (6 bases). This CDR3 is 13 amino acids long. Trimming took off 9 bases at V and 9 bases at J, with 17 bases between the two ends. CDR1 is KGHDR, CDR2 SFDVKD, per germline. In DNA, the CDR3 is TGTGCCACCCGTCAACTGGTCGGGGGTGAGCAGTTCTTC. This gives the protein CATRQLVGGEQFF.

This chain uses TRBV9 with TRBJ2-2, with D perhaps TRBD2 (5 bases). CDR3 length equals 17 residues. Germline lookup yields CDR1 SGDLS and CDR2 YYNGEE. Trimming removed 0 bases from V and 2 bases from J, with 14 bases in between. The CDR3 loop reads CASSVGPGSGNTGELFF. CDR3 bases: TGTGCCAGCAGCGTAGGCCCAGGCTCGGGAAACACCGGGGAGCTGTTTTTT.